These 5 T cell receptor beta chains were sequenced from one sample in a study of cytomegalovirus exposure and HLA in healthy donors. The PCR had 60 Vbeta and 13 Jbeta primers. The protocol was immunoSEQ multiplex PCR, while the TCRdb copy is restricted to in-frame clones and leaves out a portion. The profile shows under 250,000 clones, around 85% of them singletons. Sequencing input: PBMCs. The receptors were sampled from a man aged 45-65 years in good health and CMV-seronegative.

The gene calls are TRBV5-5 and TRBJ1-4, with 9 bases aligning to TRBD1. V shed 3 bases, J shed 8 bases, and the junction held 11 bases outside the gene matches. The CDR3 is made up of 16 amino acids. Germline CDR1 SGHKS, CDR2 YYEKEE (reference sequence). The CDR3 sequence: CASSSAYRDRDEKLFF. As DNA, the CDR3 is TGTGCCAGCAGCTCCGCTTACCGGGACAGGGACGAAAAACTGTTTTTT.

The gene calls are TRBV2 and TRBJ2-7; 7 bases fit TRBD1. CDR3 length: 14 amino acids. From germline, CDR1 is SNHLY and CDR2 FYNNEI. Trimming took 9 bases from V and 4 from J; bases not matched to a gene: 12. In DNA, the CDR3 is TGTGCCAGACGTAAGGGGACAGATTCTTACGAGCAGTACTTC. It translates to CARRKGTDSYEQYF.

This rearrangement joins TRBV28 to TRBJ1-2; no firm D call. The CDR3 extends over 14 amino acids. V was clipped by 3 bases and J by 7 bases, with 15 bases between them. CDR1 is MDHEN and CDR2 is SYDVKM in the germline V gene. DNA of the CDR3: TGTGCCAGCAGTTTTAGGCAGGCTTTAGGTGGCTACACCTTC. Amino acids: CASSFRQALGGYTF.

The gene calls are TRBV15 and TRBJ2-3; 9 positions agree with TRBD2. The V gene's germline CDR1 is LNHNV and CDR2 YYDKDF (reference sequence). V shed 3 bases and J 1 base; nucleotides not matched to a gene: 5. This CDR3 is built from 16 residues. The CDR3 DNA is TGTGCCACCAGCAGTTTCTTAGCGGGAGGCACAGATACGCAGTATTTT. Translation: CATSSFLAGGTDTQYF.

V gene TRBV29-1 combines with J gene TRBJ1-4; D unresolved. CDR1 and CDR2 from the germline V gene are SQVTM and ANQGSEA. There are 14 residues in the CDR3. Trimming removed 7 bases from V and 8 bases from J, with 20 bases in between. The CDR3 nucleotides are TGCAGCGCCCATCAGGTGAACAGAGGGGAAAAACTGTTTTTT. Translation gives CSAHQVNRGEKLFF.